Each of the 7 T cell receptor beta chains below was sequenced from the same sample in a study of tumor-infiltrating lymphocytes in primary liver carcinoma. TCR beta cDNA was reverse-transcribed from around 0.55 ug of total RNA. The reaction used a constant-region primer and ProtoScript II reverse transcriptase. Three-round nested multiplex PCR performed with slightly modified ARM-PCR produced the TCR beta libraries. Rounds one and two of PCR, each of around 11 cycles, were primed with TRBV1-TRBV30 forward primers and a C-beta reverse primer. TCRdb ran MiXCR on the multiplex PCR reads and lists one entry per CDR3 protein. Of more than 90,000 distinct CDR3 sequences in the sample, around 66% were seen once. Unsorted bulk tissue, roughly 19-33 mg of it, served as the source for co-extraction of RNA and DNA. Specimen: liver tumor tissue from sampling region 2. Noted subset: tumor region T2, inferior pole. These receptors originate from an older woman with primary liver carcinoma and hepatitis B virus infection.

This chain uses TRBV29-1 with TRBJ2-2; D is possibly TRBD1 (5 bases). This CDR3 region has 13 residues. V lost 7 bases and J lost 5, with 14 bases in between. Germline CDR1 SQVTM, CDR2 ANQGSEA. CDR3 loop: CSDDVPGTGELFF. CDR3 DNA: TGCAGCGATGATGTCCCAGGGACCGGGGAGCTGTTTTTT.

This clonotype was recorded many times. CDR3 DNA sequence: TGTGCCAGCAGTGACCCGGGAGGCTCTGCCTACGAGCAGTACTTC. It yields the protein CASSDPGGSAYEQYF. The chain uses TRBV6-1 and TRBJ2-7; 7 bases fit TRBD2. Trimming at V came to 3 bases and at J to 2 bases, leaving 7 bases not matched to a gene. Germline V gene data show CDR1 as MNHNS and CDR2 as SASEGT. The length of the CDR3 is 15 residues.

Comment on this clonotype: A much more abundant neighbour one base away suggests this may be a read error. This likely comes from a read error, as the CDR3 has no conserved phenylalanine or tryptophan at its end. The gene calls are TRBV10-3 and TRBJ2-2; maybe TRBD2 (6 bases). This CDR3 has 15 amino acids. V lost 11 bases and J lost 3, with 19 bases in between. Germline V gene data show CDR1 as ENHRY and CDR2 as SYGVKD. The DNA for the CDR3 is TGTGCCCCCCTTCGAGGGAGGCAGGACACCGGGGAGCTGTTTGTT. This codes for CAPLRGRQDTGELFV.

Turning to this clonotype: Germline and junction disagree at one end, which may indicate a read error. This chain connects TRBV4-2 to TRBJ2-3; D gene uncertain. Germline CDR1 and CDR2: LGHNA and YNFKEQ. The CDR3 is 14 residues long. The CDR3 DNA reads TGTACCAGCAGCCAAGATGGAAGCACAGATACGCAGTGTTTT. It yields the protein CTSSQDGSTDTQCF.

To note about this clonotype: Compared with germline, one end of the junction differs, possibly owing to a read error. The chain employs TRBV12-3 or TRBV12-4 and TRBJ2-7; possible D gene TRBD1, 5 bases. The CDR3 has 13 residues. In DNA, the CDR3 is TGTGCCAGTAGTTTATCGGACAAGCTCGGGCAGTACTTC. This codes for CASSLSDKLGQYF.

This clonotype has only one observation. Being one base from a much bigger clone, this may be a read error. The chain has TRBV7-9 and TRBJ2-1; 8 nucleotides match TRBD2. Germline CDR1 SEHNR, CDR2 FQNEAQ (reference sequence). The CDR3 loop spans 14 amino acids. The CDR3 region has the DNA TGTGCCAGCACGATTAGCGGGAATCCCAATGAGCAGGTCTTC. This translates into CASTISGNPNEQVF.

Of note for this clonotype: Germline and junction disagree at one end, which may indicate a read error. The V call is TRBV29-1, the J call TRBJ2-7; 8 bases map to TRBD1. This CDR3 is 21 amino acids long. From germline, CDR1 is SQVTM and CDR2 ANQGSEA. This chain's CDR3 is CSVEVLIRDRRLIGGSYERYF. The CDR3 nucleotides read TGCAGCGTTGAAGTGTTAATCCGGGACAGGAGGTTAATTGGGGGTTCCTACGAGCGGTACTTC.